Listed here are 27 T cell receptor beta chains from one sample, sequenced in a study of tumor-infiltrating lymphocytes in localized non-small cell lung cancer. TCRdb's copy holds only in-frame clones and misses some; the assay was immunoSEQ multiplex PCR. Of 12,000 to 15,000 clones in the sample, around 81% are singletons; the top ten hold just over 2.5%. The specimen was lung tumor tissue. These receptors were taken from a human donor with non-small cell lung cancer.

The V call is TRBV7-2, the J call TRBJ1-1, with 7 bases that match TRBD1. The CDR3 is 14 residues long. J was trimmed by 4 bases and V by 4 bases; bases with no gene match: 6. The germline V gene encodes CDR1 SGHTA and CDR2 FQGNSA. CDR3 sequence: CASSWVRQGTEAFF. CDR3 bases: TGTGCCAGCAGCTGGGTACGACAGGGCACTGAAGCTTTCTTT.

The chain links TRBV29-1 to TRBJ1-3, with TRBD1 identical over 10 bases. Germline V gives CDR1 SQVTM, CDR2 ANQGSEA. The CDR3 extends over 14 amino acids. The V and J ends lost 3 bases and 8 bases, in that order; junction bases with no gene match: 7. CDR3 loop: CSVERDRGSDTIYF. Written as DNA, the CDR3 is TGCAGCGTTGAGAGGGACAGGGGATCGGACACCATATATTTT.

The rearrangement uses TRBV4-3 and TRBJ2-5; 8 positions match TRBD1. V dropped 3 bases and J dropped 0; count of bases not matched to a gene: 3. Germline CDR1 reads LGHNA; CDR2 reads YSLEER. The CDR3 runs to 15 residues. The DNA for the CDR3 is TGCGCCAGCAGCCAGGGACAGGTTAACCAAGAGACCCAGTACTTC. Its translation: CASSQGQVNQETQYF.

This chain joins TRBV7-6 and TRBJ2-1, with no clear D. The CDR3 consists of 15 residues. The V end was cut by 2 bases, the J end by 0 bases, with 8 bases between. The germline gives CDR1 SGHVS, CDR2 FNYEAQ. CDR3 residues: CASSLWTSSYNEQFF. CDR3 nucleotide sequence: TGTGCCAGCAGCTTATGGACGAGCTCCTACAATGAGCAGTTCTTC.

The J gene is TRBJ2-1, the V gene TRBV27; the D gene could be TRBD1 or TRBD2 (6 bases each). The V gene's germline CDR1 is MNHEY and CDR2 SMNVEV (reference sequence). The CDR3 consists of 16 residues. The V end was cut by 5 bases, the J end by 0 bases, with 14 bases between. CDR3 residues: CASSPPEGGSYNEQFF. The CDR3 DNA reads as TGTGCCAGCAGTCCGCCAGAGGGGGGCTCCTACAATGAGCAGTTCTTC.

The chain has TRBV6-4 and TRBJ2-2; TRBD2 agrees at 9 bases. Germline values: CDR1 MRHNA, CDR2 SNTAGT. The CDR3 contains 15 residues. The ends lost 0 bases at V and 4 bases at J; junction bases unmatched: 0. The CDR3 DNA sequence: TGTGCCAGCAGTGACTCTAGCGGGAGCACCGGGGAGCTGTTTTTT. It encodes CASSDSSGSTGELFF.

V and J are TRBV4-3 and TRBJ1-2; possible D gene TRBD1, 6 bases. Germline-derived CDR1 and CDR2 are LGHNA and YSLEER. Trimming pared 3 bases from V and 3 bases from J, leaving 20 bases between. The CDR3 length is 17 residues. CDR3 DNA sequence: TGCGCCAGCAGCCAGGTCATAGGGGGGGACACCTACTATGGCTACACCTTC. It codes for CASSQVIGGDTYYGYTF.

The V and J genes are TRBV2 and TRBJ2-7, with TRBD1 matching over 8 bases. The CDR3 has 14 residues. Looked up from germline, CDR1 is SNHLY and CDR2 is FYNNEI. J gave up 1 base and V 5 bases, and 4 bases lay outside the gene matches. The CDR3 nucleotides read TGTGCCAGCAGTCCCGGGACAGGATCCTACGAGCAGTACTTC. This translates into CASSPGTGSYEQYF.

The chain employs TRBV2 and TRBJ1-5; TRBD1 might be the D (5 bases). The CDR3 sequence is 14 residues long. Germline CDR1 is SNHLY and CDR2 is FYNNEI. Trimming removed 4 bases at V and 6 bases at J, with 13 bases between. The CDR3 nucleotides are TGTGCCAGCAGTGGTACACAGGCAGGTCAGCCCCAGCATTTT. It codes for CASSGTQAGQPQHF.

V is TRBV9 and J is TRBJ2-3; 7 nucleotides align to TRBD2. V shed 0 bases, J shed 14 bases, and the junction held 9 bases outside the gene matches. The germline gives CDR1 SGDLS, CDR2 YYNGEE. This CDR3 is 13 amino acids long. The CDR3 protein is CASSVGRAGFMYF. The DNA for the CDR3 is TGTGCCAGCAGCGTAGGAAGAGCGGGATTTATGTATTTT.

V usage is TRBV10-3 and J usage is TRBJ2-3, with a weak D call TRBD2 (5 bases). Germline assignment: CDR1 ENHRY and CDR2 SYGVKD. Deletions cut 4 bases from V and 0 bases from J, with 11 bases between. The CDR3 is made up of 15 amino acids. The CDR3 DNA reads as TGTGCCATCAGTGTTTCTAGCAGTAGCACAGATACGCAGTATTTT. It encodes CAISVSSSSTDTQYF.

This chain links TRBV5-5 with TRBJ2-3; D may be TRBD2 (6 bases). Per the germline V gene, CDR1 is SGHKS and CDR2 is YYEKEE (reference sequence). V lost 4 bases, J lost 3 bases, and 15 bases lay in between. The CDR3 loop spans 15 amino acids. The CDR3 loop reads CASSPNGGGTDTQYF. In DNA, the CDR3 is TGTGCCAGCAGCCCAAATGGGGGAGGAACAGATACGCAGTATTTT.

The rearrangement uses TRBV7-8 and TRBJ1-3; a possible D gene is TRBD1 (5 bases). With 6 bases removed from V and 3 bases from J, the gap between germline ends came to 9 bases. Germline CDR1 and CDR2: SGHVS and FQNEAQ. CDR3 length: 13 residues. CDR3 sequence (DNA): TGTGCCAGCAGGGGGGGTTTTGGAAACACCATATATTTT. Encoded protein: CASRGGFGNTIYF.

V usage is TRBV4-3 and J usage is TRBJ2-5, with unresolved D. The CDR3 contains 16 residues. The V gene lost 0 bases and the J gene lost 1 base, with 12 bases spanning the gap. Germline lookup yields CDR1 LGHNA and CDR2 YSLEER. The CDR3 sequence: CASSQDARRSQETQYF. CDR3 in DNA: TGCGCCAGCAGCCAAGATGCGAGGCGGTCCCAAGAGACCCAGTACTTC.

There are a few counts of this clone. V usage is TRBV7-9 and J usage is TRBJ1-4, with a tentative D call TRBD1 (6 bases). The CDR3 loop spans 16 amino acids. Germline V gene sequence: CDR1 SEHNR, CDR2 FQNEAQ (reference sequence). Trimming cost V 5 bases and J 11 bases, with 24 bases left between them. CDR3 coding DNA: TGTGCCAGCAGCACCGACAGGTCGGGGCGCCCAGATAAACTGTTTTTT. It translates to CASSTDRSGRPDKLFF.

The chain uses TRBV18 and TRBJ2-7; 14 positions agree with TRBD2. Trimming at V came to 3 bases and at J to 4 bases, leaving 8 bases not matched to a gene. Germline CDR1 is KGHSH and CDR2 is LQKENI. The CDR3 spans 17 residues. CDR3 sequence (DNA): TGTGCCAGCTCACCTCCGCAGGGGACTAGCGGGAGATACGAGCAGTACTTC. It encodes CASSPPQGTSGRYEQYF.

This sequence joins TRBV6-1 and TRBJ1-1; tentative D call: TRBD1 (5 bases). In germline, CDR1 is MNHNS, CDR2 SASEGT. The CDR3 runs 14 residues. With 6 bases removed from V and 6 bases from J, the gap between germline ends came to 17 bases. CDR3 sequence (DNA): TGTGCCAGCAGGCCAGCAGGATTACAGGCTGAAGCTTTCTTT. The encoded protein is CASRPAGLQAEAFF.

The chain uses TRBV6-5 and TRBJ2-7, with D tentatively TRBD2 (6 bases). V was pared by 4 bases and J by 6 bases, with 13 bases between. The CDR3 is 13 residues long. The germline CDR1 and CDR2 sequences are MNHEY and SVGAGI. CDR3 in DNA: TGTGCCAGCAGTTTTGGGGGGAACGGCGAGCAGTACTTC. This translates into CASSFGGNGEQYF.

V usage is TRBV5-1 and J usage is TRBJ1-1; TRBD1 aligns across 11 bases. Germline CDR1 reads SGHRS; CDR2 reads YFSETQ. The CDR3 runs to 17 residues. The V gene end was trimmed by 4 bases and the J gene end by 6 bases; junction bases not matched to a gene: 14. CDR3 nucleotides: TGCGCCAGCAGCAGACGGACAGGGGGCAATCCCATCGCTGAAGCTTTCTTT. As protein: CASSRRTGGNPIAEAFF.

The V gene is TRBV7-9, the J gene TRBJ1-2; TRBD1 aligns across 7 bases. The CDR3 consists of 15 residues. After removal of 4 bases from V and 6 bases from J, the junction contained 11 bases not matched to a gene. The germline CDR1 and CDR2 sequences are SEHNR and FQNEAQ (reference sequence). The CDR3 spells CASSSTGTGLDGYTF. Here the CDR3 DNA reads TGTGCCAGCAGCTCGACAGGGACTGGGCTAGATGGCTACACCTTC.

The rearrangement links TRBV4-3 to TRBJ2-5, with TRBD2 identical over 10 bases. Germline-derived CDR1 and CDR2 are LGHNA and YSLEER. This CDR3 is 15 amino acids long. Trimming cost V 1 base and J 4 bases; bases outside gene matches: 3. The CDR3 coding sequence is TGCGCCAGCAGCCAAGGAACTAGCGGGGTAGAGACCCAGTACTTC. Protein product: CASSQGTSGVETQYF.

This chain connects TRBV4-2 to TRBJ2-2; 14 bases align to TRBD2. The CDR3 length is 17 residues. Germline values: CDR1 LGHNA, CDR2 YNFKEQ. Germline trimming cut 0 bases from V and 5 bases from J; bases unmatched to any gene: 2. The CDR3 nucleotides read TGTGCCAGCAGCCAAGAAGGACTAGCGGGAGGAACCGGGGAGCTGTTTTTT. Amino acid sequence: CASSQEGLAGGTGELFF.

The CDR3 region has the DNA TGCAGCGTTGAAGATCCGCCCAATGAGCAGTTCTTC. Protein sequence: CSVEDPPNEQFF. V gene TRBV29-1 combines with J gene TRBJ2-1; D unresolved. Deletions cut 0 bases from V and 6 bases from J, with 6 bases between. This CDR3 region has 12 residues. Looked up from germline, CDR1 is SQVTM and CDR2 is ANQGSEA.

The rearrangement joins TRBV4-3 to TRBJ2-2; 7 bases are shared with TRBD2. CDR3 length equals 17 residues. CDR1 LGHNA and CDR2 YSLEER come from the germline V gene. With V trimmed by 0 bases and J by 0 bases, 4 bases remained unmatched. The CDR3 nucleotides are TGCGCCAGCAGCCAAGAATACCTAGCGGCGAACACCGGGGAGCTGTTTTTT. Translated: CASSQEYLAANTGELFF.

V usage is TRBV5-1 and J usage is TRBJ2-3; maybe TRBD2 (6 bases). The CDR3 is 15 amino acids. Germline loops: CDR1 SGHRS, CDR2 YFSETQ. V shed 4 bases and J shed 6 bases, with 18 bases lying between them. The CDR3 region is CASSPEGRSRDTQYF. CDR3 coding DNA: TGCGCCAGCAGCCCGGAGGGCAGAAGCAGGGATACGCAGTATTTT. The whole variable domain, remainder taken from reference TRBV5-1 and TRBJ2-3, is KAGVTQTPRYLIKTRGQQVTLSCSPISGHRSVSWYQQTPGQGLQFLFEYFSETQRNKGNFPGRFSGRQFSNSRSEMNVSTLELGDSALYLCASSPEGRSRDTQYFGPGTRLTVL.

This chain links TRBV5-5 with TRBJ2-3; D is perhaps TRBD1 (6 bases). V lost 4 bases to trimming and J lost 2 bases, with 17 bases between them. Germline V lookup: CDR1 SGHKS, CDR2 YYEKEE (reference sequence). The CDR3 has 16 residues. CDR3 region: CASSPLDSAFTDTQYF. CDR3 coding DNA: TGTGCCAGCAGCCCACTGGACAGCGCATTCACAGATACGCAGTATTTT.

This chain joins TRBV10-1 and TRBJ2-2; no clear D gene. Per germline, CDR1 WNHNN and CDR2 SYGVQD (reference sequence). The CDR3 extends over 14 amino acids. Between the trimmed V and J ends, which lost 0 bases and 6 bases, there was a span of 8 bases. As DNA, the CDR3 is TGCGCCAGCAGTGAGTCGGCAGGTTCCGGGGAGCTGTTTTTT. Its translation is CASSESAGSGELFF.